This paragraph covers one TCR beta chain sequence. Its specificity is not known. CDR1 and CDR2 from the germline V gene are ENHRY and SYGVKD. The CDR3 runs to 11 residues. Trimming pared 10 bases from V and 6 bases from J, leaving 12 bases between. Deep-level assay runs were performed. Clones were sequenced by immunoSEQ multiplex PCR, and TCRdb holds only the in-frame ones, with some missing. This table holds about 2.1 million clones, 85% to 95% found once. The sample comes from a study of shared clonotypes between healthy human individuals. Study conclusions and caveats: Naive subsets typically showed greater estimated richness than memory subsets. The sharing of 5% to 6.5% of naive CD4 clonotypes was seen across a handful of donors.

Terminally differentiated effector memory CD45RA+ cells were excluded from the naive CD8 cells, which were CD45RO-negative and positively selected for CCR7. Donors were Caucasian adults residing in Nashville, Tennessee, USA. The sequence came from a young man in good health. Some clones in this sample may be carry-over from other donors' samples. The chain uses TRBV10-3 and TRBJ1-2; D gene ambiguous. Material: naive CD8+ T cells from PBMCs. The CDR3 loop reads CATTSANGYTF. In DNA, the CDR3 is TGTGCCACGACCAGTGCAAATGGCTACACCTTC.